This T cell receptor (beta chain) was captured by sequencing in a study of shared clonotypes between healthy human individuals. CDR3 length: 12 amino acids. Germline V gives CDR1 SGHTA, CDR2 FQGNSA. V gave up 3 bases and J gave up 4 bases, with 6 bases separating them. Only in-frame clones appear in the TCRdb table, and some are missing; sequencing was by immunoSEQ multiplex PCR. This table has 1,500,000 or so clones, around 98.5% appearing once. The sample taken for sequencing was naive CD4+ T cells sorted from blood. Subset denoted: CD45RA+ positively selected. The rearrangement joins TRBV7-2 to TRBJ1-2, with D possibly being TRBD1 (5 bases). This TCR was sampled from a man younger than 45 in good health. CDR3 sequence (DNA): TGTGCCAGCAGCTTTGACAGCTATGGCTACACCTTC. The encoded protein is CASSFDSYGYTF.